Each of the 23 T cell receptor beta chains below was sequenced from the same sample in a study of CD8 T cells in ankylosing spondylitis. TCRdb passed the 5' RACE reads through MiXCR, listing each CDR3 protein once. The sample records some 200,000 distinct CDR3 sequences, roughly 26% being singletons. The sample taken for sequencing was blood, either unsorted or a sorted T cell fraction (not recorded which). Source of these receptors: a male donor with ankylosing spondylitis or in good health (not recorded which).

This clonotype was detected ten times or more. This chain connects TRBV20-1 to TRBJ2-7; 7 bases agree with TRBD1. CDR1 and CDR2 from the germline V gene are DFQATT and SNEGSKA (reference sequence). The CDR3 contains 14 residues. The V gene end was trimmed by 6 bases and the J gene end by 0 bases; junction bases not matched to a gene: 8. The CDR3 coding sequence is TGCAGTGCAAACCCCGGGACAGCCTCCTACGAGCAGTACTTC. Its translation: CSANPGTASYEQYF.

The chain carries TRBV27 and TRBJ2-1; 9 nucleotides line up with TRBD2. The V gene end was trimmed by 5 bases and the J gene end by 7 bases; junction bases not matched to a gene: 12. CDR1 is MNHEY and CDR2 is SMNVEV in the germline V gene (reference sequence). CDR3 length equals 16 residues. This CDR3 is CASSAQGLAKLNEQFF. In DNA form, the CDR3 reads TGTGCCAGCAGTGCCCAGGGACTAGCTAAATTAAATGAGCAGTTCTTC.

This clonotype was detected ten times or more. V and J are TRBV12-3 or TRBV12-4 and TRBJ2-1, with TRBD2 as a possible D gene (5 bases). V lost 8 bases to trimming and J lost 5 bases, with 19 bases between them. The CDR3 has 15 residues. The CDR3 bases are TGTGCCAGCCATTTAGGGCGGGTACCAAACAATGAGCAGTTCTTC. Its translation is CASHLGRVPNNEQFF.

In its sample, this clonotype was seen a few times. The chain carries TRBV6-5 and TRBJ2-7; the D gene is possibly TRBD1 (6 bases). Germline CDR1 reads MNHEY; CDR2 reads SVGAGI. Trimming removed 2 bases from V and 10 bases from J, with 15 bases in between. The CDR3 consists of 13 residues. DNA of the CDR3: TGTGCCAGCAGTTACGGGCCAGGGGCGCGACAGTACTTC. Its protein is CASSYGPGARQYF.

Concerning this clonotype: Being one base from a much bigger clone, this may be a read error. The CDR3 reads CASSQGTHLNEQIF. As DNA, the CDR3 is TGTGCCAGCAGCCAAGGGACTCATCTCAATGAGCAGATCTTC. This chain links TRBV3-1 with TRBJ2-1; possible D gene TRBD2, 5 bases. Germline CDR1 LGHDT, CDR2 YNNKEL (reference sequence). The CDR3 runs to 14 residues.

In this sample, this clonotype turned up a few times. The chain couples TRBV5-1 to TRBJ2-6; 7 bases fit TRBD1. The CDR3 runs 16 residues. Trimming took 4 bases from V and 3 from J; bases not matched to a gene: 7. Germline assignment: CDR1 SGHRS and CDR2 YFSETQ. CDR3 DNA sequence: TGCGCCAGCAGCCCAATGACAGGGCTTGGGGCCAACGTCCTGACTTTC. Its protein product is CASSPMTGLGANVLTF.

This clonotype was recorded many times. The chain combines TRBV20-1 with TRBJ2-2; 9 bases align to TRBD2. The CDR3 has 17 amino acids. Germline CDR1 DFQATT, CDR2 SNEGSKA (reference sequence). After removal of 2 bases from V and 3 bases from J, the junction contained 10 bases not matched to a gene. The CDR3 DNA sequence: TGCAGTGCTAGAATCGGTAGCGGGAGACCCCACACCGGGGAGCTGTTTTTT. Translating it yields CSARIGSGRPHTGELFF.

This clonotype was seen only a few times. The CDR3 region has the DNA TGCTTGGCCGGGACTAGCGACTACGAGCAGTACTTC. Translating gives CLAGTSDYEQYF. The genes are TRBV20-1 and TRBJ2-7; TRBD2 agrees at 10 bases. The germline V gene has CDR1 DFQATT and CDR2 SNEGSKA (reference sequence). This CDR3 contains 12 residues.

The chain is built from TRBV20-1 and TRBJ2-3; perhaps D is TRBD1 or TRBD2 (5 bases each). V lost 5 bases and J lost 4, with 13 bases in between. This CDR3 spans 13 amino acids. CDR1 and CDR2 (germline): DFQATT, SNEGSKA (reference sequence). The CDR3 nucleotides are TGCAGTGCTCGCGGGTGGGGGTCAGATACGCAGTATTTT. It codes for CSARGWGSDTQYF.

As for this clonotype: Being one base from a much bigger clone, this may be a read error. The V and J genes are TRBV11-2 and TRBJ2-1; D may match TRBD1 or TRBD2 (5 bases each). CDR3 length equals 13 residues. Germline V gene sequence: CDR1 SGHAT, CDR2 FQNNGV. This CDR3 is CASSVGVNNEKFF. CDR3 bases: TGTGCCAGCAGCGTGGGGGTGAACAATGAGAAGTTCTTC. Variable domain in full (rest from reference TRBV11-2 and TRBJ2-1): EAGVAQSPRYKIIEKRQSVAFWCNPISGHATLYWYQQILGQGPKLLIQFQNNGVVDDSQLPKDRFSAERLKGVDSTLKIQPAKLEDSAVYLCASSVGVNNEKFFGPGTRLTVL.

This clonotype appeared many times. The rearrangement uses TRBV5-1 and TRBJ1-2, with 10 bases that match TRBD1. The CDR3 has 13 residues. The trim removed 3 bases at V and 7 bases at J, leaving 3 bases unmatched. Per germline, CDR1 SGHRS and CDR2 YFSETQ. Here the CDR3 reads CASSWDRGSGYTF. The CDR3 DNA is TGCGCCAGCAGCTGGGACAGGGGAAGTGGCTACACCTTC. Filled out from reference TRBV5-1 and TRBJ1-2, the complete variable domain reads KAGVTQTPRYLIKTRGQQVTLSCSPISGHRSVSWYQQTPGQGLQFLFEYFSETQRNKGNFPGRFSGRQFSNSRSEMNVSTLELGDSALYLCASSWDRGSGYTFGSGTRLTVV.

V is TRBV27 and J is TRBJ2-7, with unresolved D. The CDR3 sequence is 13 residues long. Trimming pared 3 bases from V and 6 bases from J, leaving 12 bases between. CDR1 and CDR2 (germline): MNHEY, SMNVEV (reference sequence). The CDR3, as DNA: TGTGCCAGCAGTTTGGACCTCCTAGGCGAGCAGTACTTC. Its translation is CASSLDLLGEQYF.

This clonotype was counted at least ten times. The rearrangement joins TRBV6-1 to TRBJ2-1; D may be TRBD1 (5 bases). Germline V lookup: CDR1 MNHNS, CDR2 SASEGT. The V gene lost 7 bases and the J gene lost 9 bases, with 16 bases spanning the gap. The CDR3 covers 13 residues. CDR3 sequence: CASTRRGAIEQFF. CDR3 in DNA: TGTGCCAGCACGCGTCGTGGGGCTATTGAGCAGTTCTTC.

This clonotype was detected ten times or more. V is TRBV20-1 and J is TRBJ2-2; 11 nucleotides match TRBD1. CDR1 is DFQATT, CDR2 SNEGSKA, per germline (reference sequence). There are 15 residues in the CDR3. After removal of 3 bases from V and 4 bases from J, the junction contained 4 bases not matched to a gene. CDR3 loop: CSARAGTGGTGELFF. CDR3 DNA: TGCAGTGCTAGGGCCGGGACAGGGGGCACCGGGGAGCTGTTTTTT.

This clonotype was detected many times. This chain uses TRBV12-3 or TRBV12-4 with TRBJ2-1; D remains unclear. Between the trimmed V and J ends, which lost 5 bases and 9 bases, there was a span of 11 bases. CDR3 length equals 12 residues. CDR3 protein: CASSPTPFEQFF. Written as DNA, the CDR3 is TGTGCCAGCAGTCCAACTCCTTTTGAGCAGTTCTTC.

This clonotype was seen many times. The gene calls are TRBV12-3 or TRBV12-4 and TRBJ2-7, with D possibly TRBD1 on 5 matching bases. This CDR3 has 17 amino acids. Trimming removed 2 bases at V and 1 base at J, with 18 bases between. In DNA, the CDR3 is TGTGCCAGCAGTTTAAAGTTCCGACAGAGCACTTCCTACGAGCAGTACTTC. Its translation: CASSLKFRQSTSYEQYF.

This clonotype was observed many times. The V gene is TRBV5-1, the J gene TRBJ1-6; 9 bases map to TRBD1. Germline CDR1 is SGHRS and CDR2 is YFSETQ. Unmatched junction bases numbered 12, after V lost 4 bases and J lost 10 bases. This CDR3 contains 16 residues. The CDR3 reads CASSPETGGLVSPLHF. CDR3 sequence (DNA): TGCGCCAGCAGCCCGGAGACAGGGGGATTGGTATCACCCCTCCACTTT.

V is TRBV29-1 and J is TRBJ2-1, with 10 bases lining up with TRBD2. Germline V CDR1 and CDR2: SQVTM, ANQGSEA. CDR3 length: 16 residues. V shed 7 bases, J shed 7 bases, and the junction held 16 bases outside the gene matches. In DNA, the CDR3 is TGCAGCGCCACTGGAGGGTCTAGCGGGAGACGAAATGAGCAGTTCTTC. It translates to CSATGGSSGRRNEQFF.

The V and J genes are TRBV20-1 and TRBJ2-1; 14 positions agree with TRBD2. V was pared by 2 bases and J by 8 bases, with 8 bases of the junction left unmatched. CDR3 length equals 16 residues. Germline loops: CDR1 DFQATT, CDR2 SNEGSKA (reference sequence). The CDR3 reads CSARSGTSGSNDEQFF. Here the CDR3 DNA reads TGCAGTGCTAGATCTGGGACTAGCGGGAGTAACGATGAGCAGTTCTTC.

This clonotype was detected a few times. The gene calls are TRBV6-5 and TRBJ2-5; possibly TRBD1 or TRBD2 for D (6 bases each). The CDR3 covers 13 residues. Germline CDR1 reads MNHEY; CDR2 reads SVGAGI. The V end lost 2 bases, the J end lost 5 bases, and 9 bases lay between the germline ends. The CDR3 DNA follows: TGTGCCAGCAGTTACGGGGGGCAGGAGACCCAGTACTTC. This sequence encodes CASSYGGQETQYF.

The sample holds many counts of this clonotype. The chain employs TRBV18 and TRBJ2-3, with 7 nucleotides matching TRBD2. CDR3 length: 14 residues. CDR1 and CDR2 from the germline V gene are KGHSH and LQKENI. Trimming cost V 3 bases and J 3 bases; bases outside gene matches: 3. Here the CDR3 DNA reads TGTGCCAGCTCACCCAGGACTAGAACAGATACGCAGTATTTT. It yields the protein CASSPRTRTDTQYF. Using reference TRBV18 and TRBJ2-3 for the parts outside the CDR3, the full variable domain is NAGVMQNPRHLVRRRGQEARLRCSPMKGHSHVYWYRQLPEEGLKFMVYLQKENIIDESGMPKERFSAEFPKEGPSILRIQQVVRGDSAAYFCASSPRTRTDTQYFGPGTRLTVL.

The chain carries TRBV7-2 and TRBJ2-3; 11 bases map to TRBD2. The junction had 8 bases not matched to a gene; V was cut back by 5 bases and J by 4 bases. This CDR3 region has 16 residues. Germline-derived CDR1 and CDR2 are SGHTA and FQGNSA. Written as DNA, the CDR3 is TGTGCCAGCAGCCCTCGACTAGCGGGAAGTTCAGATACGCAGTATTTT. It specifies CASSPRLAGSSDTQYF.

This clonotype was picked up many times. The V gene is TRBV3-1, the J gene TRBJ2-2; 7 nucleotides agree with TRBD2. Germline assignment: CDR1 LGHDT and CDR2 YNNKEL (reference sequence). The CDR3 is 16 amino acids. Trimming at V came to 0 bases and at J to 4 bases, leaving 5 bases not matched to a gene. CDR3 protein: CASSQEGLAVTGELFF. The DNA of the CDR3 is TGTGCCAGCAGCCAAGAGGGTCTAGCGGTCACCGGGGAGCTGTTTTTT. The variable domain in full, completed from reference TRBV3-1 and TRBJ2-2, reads DTAVSQTPKYLVTQMGNDKSIKCEQNLGHDTMYWYKQDSKKFLKIMFSYNNKELIINETVPNRFSPKSPDKAHLNLHINSLELGDSAVYFCASSQEGLAVTGELFFGEGSRLTVL.